Presented here are 21 T cell receptor beta chains from one specimen sequenced in a study of cytomegalovirus exposure and HLA in healthy donors. Sequencing used immunoSEQ multiplex PCR; TCRdb keeps in-frame clones, though not all of them. The sample lists 230,000 or so clones, around nine tenths occurring once. Material: PBMCs. The receptor set was obtained from a woman under 30 in good health and CMV-seronegative.

The V and J genes are TRBV27 and TRBJ2-5; D possibly corresponds to TRBD1 (6 bases). The CDR3 is 15 residues long. V shed 5 bases and J shed 5 bases, with 18 bases lying between them. Germline lookup yields CDR1 MNHEY and CDR2 SMNVEV (reference sequence). The CDR3 is CASSAKQGRPETQYF. CDR3 nucleotides: TGTGCCAGCAGTGCAAAACAGGGCCGCCCGGAGACCCAGTACTTC.

The chain is built from TRBV4-2 and TRBJ2-1; tentatively, D is TRBD2 (6 bases). Germline loops: CDR1 LGHNA, CDR2 YNFKEQ. Trimming cost V 0 bases and J 4 bases, with 19 bases left between them. This CDR3 is 18 amino acids long. CDR3 bases: TGTGCCAGCAGCCAAGATTTGACTAGTCGGAGTATTTACAATGAGCAGTTCTTC. Its protein is CASSQDLTSRSIYNEQFF.

This chain links TRBV7-9 with TRBJ2-7; TRBD2 is a possible D gene (7 bases). Germline V gene data show CDR1 as SEHNR and CDR2 as FQNEAQ (reference sequence). The CDR3 covers 14 residues. V lost 5 bases and J 5 bases, leaving 16 bases between the germline ends. The CDR3 coding sequence is TGTGCCAGCAGCCCCCGGGGGGCGGCGGACGAGCAGTACTTC. It codes for CASSPRGAADEQYF. Looking up the rest from reference TRBV7-9 and TRBJ2-7 gives the full variable domain: DTGVSQNPRHKITKRGQNVTFRCDPISEHNRLYWYRQTLGQGPEFLTYFQNEAQLEKSRLLSDRFSAERPKGSFSTLEIQRTEQGDSAMYLCASSPRGAADEQYFGPGTRLTVT.

CDR3 in DNA: TGCGCCAGCAGCTTAACAGGCCAACCCGGGGAGCTGTTTTTT. It translates to CASSLTGQPGELFF. V is TRBV5-1 and J is TRBJ2-2, with a weak D call TRBD1 (5 bases). Between the trimmed V and J ends, which lost 2 bases and 6 bases, there was a span of 11 bases. Germline values: CDR1 SGHRS, CDR2 YFSETQ. CDR3 length equals 14 residues.

J is TRBJ2-5 and V is TRBV28; D possibly corresponds to TRBD1 (7 bases). The V gene's germline CDR1 is MDHEN and CDR2 SYDVKM. The CDR3 totals 17 residues. The germline V and J ends were trimmed by 5 bases and 5 bases, with 24 bases remaining between them. The CDR3 here is CASSPGGVGGAAETQYF. The CDR3 region has the DNA TGTGCCAGCAGTCCCGGCGGGGTAGGGGGCGCCGCGGAGACCCAGTACTTC.

This clone was seen a handful of times. V and J are TRBV27 and TRBJ2-1; D not resolved. Trimming took off 10 bases at V and 0 bases at J, with 16 bases between the two ends. This CDR3 contains 15 residues. The germline V gene has CDR1 MNHEY and CDR2 SMNVEV (reference sequence). CDR3: CATSLSLSSYNEQFF. The DNA for the CDR3 is TGTGCCACGTCATTGAGTTTAAGCTCCTACAATGAGCAGTTCTTC.

This clone has more than one count but fewer than ten. The same CDR3 arises from other DNA sequences in this sample as well. The genes are TRBV5-1 and TRBJ2-1; D gene unclear. Germline V gene sequence: CDR1 SGHRS, CDR2 YFSETQ. V gave up 0 bases and J gave up 0 bases, with 7 bases separating them. This CDR3 has 15 amino acids. This CDR3 reads CASSLDWSSYNEQFF. DNA of the CDR3: TGCGCCAGCAGCTTGGACTGGAGCTCCTACAATGAGCAGTTCTTC.

The genes are TRBV2 and TRBJ2-1; TRBD2 aligns across 8 bases. J lost 9 bases, V lost 6 bases, and 7 bases had no gene match. There are 13 residues in the CDR3. The germline V gene has CDR1 SNHLY and CDR2 FYNNEI. CDR3 DNA sequence: TGTGCCAGCAGGGCGACTAGCGAAGGTGAGCAGTTCTTC. Protein sequence: CASRATSEGEQFF.

This clone was picked up one time. The chain uses TRBV5-6 and TRBJ1-4, with 8 bases matching TRBD1. Losses at the gene ends were 2 bases for V and 7 bases for J; bases not matched to a gene: 4. The CDR3 consists of 14 residues. Germline loops: CDR1 SGHDT, CDR2 YYEEEE. CDR3 bases: TGTGCCAGCAGCTTCAGGGGGCGAGTTGAAAAACTGTTTTTT. Its protein is CASSFRGRVEKLFF.

CDR3 nucleotide sequence: TGTGCCAGCAGTTTTCCAGCGGGTGAGACCCAGTACTTC. It is translated as CASSFPAGETQYF. The chain is built from TRBV28 and TRBJ2-5; a weak D match, TRBD2 (6 bases). The V end lost 3 bases, the J end lost 5 bases, and 10 bases lay between the germline ends. CDR3 size: 13 residues. Per the germline V gene, CDR1 is MDHEN and CDR2 is SYDVKM.

The chain is built from TRBV29-1 and TRBJ2-5; 10 bases are shared with TRBD1. In germline, CDR1 is SQVTM, CDR2 ANQGSEA. This CDR3 is built from 20 residues. Losses at the gene ends were 6 bases for V and 0 bases for J; bases not matched to a gene: 22. This chain's CDR3 is CSVVGDDEPGQGLDQETQYF. DNA for the CDR3: TGCAGCGTCGTAGGAGATGATGAACCGGGACAGGGGCTGGACCAAGAGACCCAGTACTTC.

The chain uses TRBV21-1 and TRBJ2-7; TRBD2 is the table's D call and was not checked against the DNA. TRBV21-1 is a pseudogene. The CDR3 contains 13 residues. The CDR3 is CASSGRGNYEQYF. Here the CDR3 DNA reads TGTGCCAGCAGCGGGAGAGGTAACTACGAGCAGTACTTC.

V and J are TRBV28 and TRBJ1-2, with TRBD1 identical over 8 bases. V was clipped by 9 bases and J by 2 bases; unmatched bases: 5. Germline CDR1 is MDHEN and CDR2 is SYDVKM. The length of the CDR3 is 13 residues. The CDR3 region has the DNA TGTGCCAGTAGACAGGGGCTCAACTATGGCTACACCTTC. Amino acid sequence: CASRQGLNYGYTF.

This clone was detected a few times. The genes are TRBV7-8 and TRBJ2-3, with TRBD1 matching over 7 bases. J lost 0 bases, V lost 4 bases, and 10 bases had no gene match. CDR1 SGHVS and CDR2 FQNEAQ come from the germline V gene. The CDR3 is made up of 17 amino acids. This CDR3 reads CASSSPDRMKSTDTQYF. In nucleotides, the CDR3 is TGTGCCAGCAGCTCACCGGACAGGATGAAAAGCACAGATACGCAGTATTTT.

This chain joins TRBV9 and TRBJ2-7, with D maybe TRBD2 (6 bases). The CDR3 covers 15 residues. Germline lookup yields CDR1 SGDLS and CDR2 YYNGEE. With 0 bases removed from V and 10 bases from J, the gap between germline ends came to 20 bases. CDR3 loop: CASSVDMSAGSEQYF. For the CDR3, the DNA is TGTGCCAGCAGCGTAGACATGTCGGCCGGGAGCGAACAGTACTTC.

This clone was detected once. One end of the junction does not line up with germline, which may come from a read error. The J gene is TRBJ2-7, the V gene TRBV2, with D tentatively TRBD1 (6 bases). Germline V gives CDR1 SNHLY, CDR2 FYNNEI. This CDR3 is 13 amino acids long. CDR3 sequence (DNA): TGTGTCAGCTCCCGGGACAACTCCTACGAGCAGTACTTC. Its translation: CVSSRDNSYEQYF.

V and J are TRBV27 and TRBJ2-2, with 14 bases that match TRBD2. J lost 6 bases, V lost 3 bases, and 6 bases had no gene match. The CDR3 spans 17 residues. Germline loops: CDR1 MNHEY, CDR2 SMNVEV (reference sequence). The CDR3 loop is CASSFEGLAGESGELFF. The CDR3 nucleotides are TGTGCCAGCAGTTTCGAGGGACTAGCGGGAGAATCCGGGGAGCTGTTTTTT.

The chain joins TRBV27 to TRBJ2-5; D perhaps matches TRBD2 (6 bases). V lost 3 bases, J lost 3 bases, and 14 bases lay in between. The CDR3 has 15 amino acids. Germline CDR1 reads MNHEY; CDR2 reads SMNVEV (reference sequence). CDR3 sequence reads: CASSLTGSDKETQYF. In DNA form, the CDR3 reads TGTGCCAGCAGTTTGACCGGGAGCGATAAAGAGACCCAGTACTTC.

The chain has TRBV5-6 and TRBJ2-2; 9 bases are shared with TRBD2. Germline CDR1 reads SGHDT; CDR2 reads YYEEEE. With 4 bases clipped from V and 4 bases from J, the junction kept 2 bases outside the gene matches. The CDR3 totals 14 residues. CDR3 amino acids: CASSLLAGTGELFF. The CDR3 DNA is TGTGCCAGCAGCCTACTAGCGGGCACCGGGGAGCTGTTTTTT.

This chain joins TRBV5-1 and TRBJ1-4; D gene unclear. Trimming removed 4 bases at V and 3 bases at J, with 13 bases between. The CDR3 sequence is 15 residues long. From germline, CDR1 is SGHRS and CDR2 YFSETQ. The CDR3 loop is CASSLKAQANEKLFF. As DNA, the CDR3 is TGCGCCAGCAGCCTCAAGGCGCAGGCTAATGAAAAACTGTTTTTT.

This clone was observed a handful of times. This chain joins TRBV29-1 and TRBJ2-7; TRBD1 is a possible D gene (6 bases). This CDR3 has 11 amino acids. The germline V and J ends were trimmed by 4 bases and 4 bases, with 8 bases remaining between them. CDR1 and CDR2 from the germline V gene are SQVTM and ANQGSEA. CDR3 in DNA: TGCAGCGTTGGCAGGGGTTACGAGCAGTACTTC. It yields the protein CSVGRGYEQYF.